This T cell receptor (beta chain) was documented in a study of CD8+CD57+ T cells in acquired aplastic anemia. The germline V and J ends were trimmed by 2 bases and 7 bases, with 14 bases remaining between them. Germline V gene sequence: CDR1 KGHDR, CDR2 SFDVKD. The CDR3 sequence is 15 residues long. Patients who underwent sequencing had shown CD8+CD57+ cell expansion by flow cytometry. Genomic DNA served as template for TCR beta VDJ and CDR3 profiling. TCRdb reprocessed the reads with MiXCR, giving one entry per CDR3 protein. The sample has some 150,000 distinct CDR3 sequences; about two thirds are singletons.

The chain employs TRBV24-1 and TRBJ2-1, with D possibly being TRBD2 (5 bases). This sequence was found in a human donor with aplastic anemia. Sequencing input: sorted CD4+, CD8+, or CD8+CD57+ T cells (not recorded which) from PBMCs. The CDR3 DNA reads as TGTGCCACCAGTGATTCCCGGGAATCAAGTAATGAGCAGTTCTTC. This gives the protein CATSDSRESSNEQFF.